The 5 T cell receptor beta chains below come from one sample, sequenced in a study of T cells in Graves' hyperthyroidism and ophthalmopathy. Using RNA transcripts as the source, TCR beta CDR3 regions were amplified. Initially, a first-round RT-PCR of the TCR CDR3 employed the HTBI primer set. TCRdb re-called the multiplex PCR reads with MiXCR, one entry per CDR3 protein. The profile shows about 660,000 distinct CDR3 sequences, 45% of them singletons. Sequenced input: peripheral blood or thyroid tissue (not recorded which). These TCRs come from an adult man with Graves' disease, either hyperthyroidism or ophthalmopathy (not recorded which).

This clonotype was recorded many times. This chain links TRBV4-1 with TRBJ1-1; TRBD1 matches 7 bases. The length of the CDR3 is 12 residues. The germline V gene encodes CDR1 MGHRA and CDR2 YSYEKL. With 2 bases clipped from V and 6 bases from J, the junction kept 0 bases outside the gene matches. The CDR3 DNA is TGCGCCAGCAGCCAACAGGGGGCTGAAGCTTTCTTT. It specifies CASSQQGAEAFF.

This clonotype showed up just a few times. The rearrangement links TRBV9 to TRBJ2-5; D is unclear. The CDR3 sequence is 15 residues long. Germline assignment: CDR1 SGDLS and CDR2 YYNGEE. V gave up 0 bases and J gave up 2 bases, with 11 bases separating them. CDR3 loop: CASSVDPVHQETQYF. The CDR3 region has the DNA TGTGCCAGCAGCGTAGACCCGGTACATCAAGAGACCCAGTACTTC.

This chain links TRBV19 with TRBJ1-5, with TRBD1 matching over 9 bases. After removal of 8 bases from V and 2 bases from J, the junction contained 7 bases not matched to a gene. Germline CDR1 and CDR2: LNHDA and SQIVND (reference sequence). There are 15 residues in the CDR3. CDR3 nucleotide sequence: TGTGCCAGTCACCGACAGGGGGGCCGCAATCAGCCCCAGCATTTT. Translating it yields CASHRQGGRNQPQHF.

This sequence joins TRBV29-1 and TRBJ2-7; TRBD1 might be the D (5 bases). This CDR3 contains 12 residues. The germline V gene has CDR1 SQVTM and CDR2 ANQGSEA. Trimming left V 5 bases short and J 3 bases short, with 11 bases between. CDR3 sequence: CSVTTANYEQYF. For the CDR3, the DNA is TGCAGCGTTACGACAGCGAACTACGAGCAGTACTTC.

This clonotype was found a few times. This chain links TRBV10-2 with TRBJ2-7; TRBD2 is a possible D gene (5 bases). This CDR3 region has 15 residues. V was trimmed by 1 base and J by 0 bases, leaving 10 bases between them. The germline V gene encodes CDR1 WSHSY and CDR2 SAAADI. The CDR3 reads CASSEYDGSSYEQYF. DNA for the CDR3: TGCGCCAGCAGTGAGTATGATGGGAGCTCCTACGAGCAGTACTTC.